These 18 T cell receptor beta chains originate from one sample sequenced in a study of blood T cell repertoires in COVID-19 (dated by TCRdb to 2018 to 2020). The library was made by the immunoSEQ multiplex PCR assay. Imported from immuneACCESS, the table was reduced by TCRdb to in-frame sequences with V and J called. These copies leave out some clones; in studies compared against another copy, an unresolved V gene accounts for under half, and the cause of the remainder is not known. This sample holds 270,000 or so clones; approximately 84% were observed only once. The ten largest clones add up to around 1.6% of the sample. Sequencing was performed on peripheral blood. The receptors were sampled from a human donor with COVID-19, enrolled during active disease. The donor label of this sample is uncertain.

The rearrangement uses TRBV11-2 and TRBJ2-1; perhaps TRBD2 as D (6 bases). CDR1 and CDR2 from the germline V gene are SGHAT and FQNNGV. The CDR3 spans 15 residues. V lost 3 bases and J lost 5, with 14 bases in between. This CDR3 reads CASSLAGYSHNEQFF. The CDR3 bases are TGTGCCAGCAGCTTGGCGGGATATAGTCACAATGAGCAGTTCTTC.

In this sample, this clone turned up a few times. The chain uses TRBV2 and TRBJ1-1; possibly TRBD1 for D (6 bases). V was pared by 8 bases and J by 3 bases, with 10 bases between. The germline gives CDR1 SNHLY, CDR2 FYNNEI. This CDR3 spans 12 amino acids. CDR3 nucleotides: TGTGCCAGCTTCAGGGGCTACACTGAAGCTTTCTTT. Translated: CASFRGYTEAFF. The full variable domain, its missing parts supplied by reference TRBV2 and TRBJ1-1, is EPEVTQTPSHQVTQMGQEVILRCVPISNHLYFYWYRQILGQKVEFLVSFYNNEISEKSEIFDDQFSVERPDGSNFTLKIRSTKLEDSAMYFCASFRGYTEAFFGQGTRLTVV.

This clone occurred a few times. The rearrangement links TRBV5-4 to TRBJ1-2; possible D gene TRBD1, 6 bases. Germline V gene lookup returns CDR1 SGHNT and CDR2 YYREEE (reference sequence). V lost 2 bases to trimming and J lost 2 bases, with 10 bases between them. CDR3 length: 14 residues. CDR3 amino acids: CASSFTGSNYGYTF. The DNA for the CDR3 is TGTGCCAGCAGCTTTACAGGGAGCAACTATGGCTACACCTTC.

V and J are TRBV7-8 and TRBJ2-2; 10 bases match TRBD1. Germline trimming cut 7 bases from V and 3 bases from J; bases unmatched to any gene: 8. Germline V gene sequence: CDR1 SGHVS, CDR2 FQNEAQ. CDR3 length equals 16 residues. CDR3 amino acids: CASTFQGTGDTGELFF. The CDR3 DNA is TGTGCCAGCACCTTCCAAGGGACAGGGGACACCGGGGAGCTGTTTTTT.

This clone was observed a few times. The V gene is TRBV5-1, the J gene TRBJ2-7, with a weak D call TRBD2 (6 bases). This CDR3 has 15 residues. Trimming stripped 4 bases from V and 7 bases from J, with 21 bases between. The germline gives CDR1 SGHRS, CDR2 YFSETQ. The CDR3, as DNA: TGCGCCAGCAGCCCTACCCCGGGACTGATCTCGGAGCAGTACTTC. It specifies CASSPTPGLISEQYF.

The chain combines TRBV18 with TRBJ1-5, with D hard to call. V lost 4 bases and J lost 2, with 9 bases in between. Germline V lookup: CDR1 KGHSH, CDR2 LQKENI. The CDR3 extends over 14 amino acids. This chain's CDR3 is CASSREERNQPQHF. The CDR3 region has the DNA TGTGCCAGCTCACGGGAGGAACGCAATCAGCCCCAGCATTTT.

The chain links TRBV29-1 to TRBJ1-5, with TRBD1 as a possible D gene (5 bases). This CDR3 has 12 residues. Looked up from germline, CDR1 is SQVTM and CDR2 is ANQGSEA. Trimming pared 4 bases from V and 3 bases from J, leaving 7 bases between. The CDR3: CSVAQVNQPQHF. DNA of the CDR3: TGCAGCGTTGCACAGGTCAATCAGCCCCAGCATTTT.

The chain links TRBV28 to TRBJ1-5; D uncertain. Germline V lookup: CDR1 MDHEN, CDR2 SYDVKM. The CDR3 contains 15 residues. Trimming took off 3 bases at V and 0 bases at J, with 9 bases between the two ends. The CDR3 DNA reads TGTGCCAGCAGTTTTCATAGTCGTAGCAATCAGCCCCAGCATTTT. This encodes CASSFHSRSNQPQHF.

V usage is TRBV19 and J usage is TRBJ2-3, with 14 positions matching TRBD2. CDR3 length: 20 amino acids. Trimming at V came to 5 bases and at J to 6 bases, leaving 19 bases not matched to a gene. From germline, CDR1 is LNHDA and CDR2 SQIVND (reference sequence). CDR3 bases: TGTGCCAGTAGTGCTAGGAGACTAGCGGGAGGGACCCACGCCGGCGATACGCAGTATTTT. Its translation is CASSARRLAGGTHAGDTQYF.

The chain recombines TRBV30 with TRBJ1-4; 10 bases align to TRBD1. This CDR3 has 16 residues. Germline V CDR1 and CDR2: GTSNPN, SVGIG (reference sequence). V gave up 0 bases and J gave up 4 bases; unmatched junction bases: 5. Written as DNA, the CDR3 is TGTGCCTGGAGTGTGGAAGGGACAGGGGATAATGAAAAACTGTTTTTT. Amino acid sequence: CAWSVEGTGDNEKLFF.

This chain uses TRBV19 with TRBJ2-2, with 8 positions matching TRBD2. Germline lookup yields CDR1 LNHDA and CDR2 SQIVND (reference sequence). The CDR3 runs to 20 residues. Germline trimming cut 4 bases from V and 6 bases from J; bases unmatched to any gene: 22. CDR3 residues: CASSSAAEGRGLVTPGELFF. DNA for the CDR3: TGTGCCAGTAGTAGCGCCGCCGAGGGTCGGGGACTAGTTACCCCCGGGGAGCTGTTTTTT.

The CDR3 sequence is CASSEFGPSTGTYEQYF. In nucleotides, the CDR3 is TGTGCCAGCAGTGAATTCGGACCCTCCACCGGGACCTACGAGCAGTACTTC. V and J are TRBV6-1 and TRBJ2-7; perhaps TRBD2 as D (5 bases). CDR1 is MNHNS, CDR2 SASEGT, per germline. V was trimmed by 2 bases and J by 2 bases, leaving 19 bases between them. This CDR3 contains 17 residues.

The V gene is TRBV6-5, the J gene TRBJ2-1, with TRBD2 matching over 7 bases. Germline CDR1 is MNHEY and CDR2 is SVGAGI. J gave up 3 bases and V 0 bases, and 5 bases lay outside the gene matches. CDR3 length equals 16 residues. The CDR3 DNA follows: TGTGCCAGCAGTTACTCCGGCGGGAGCTTCTACAATGAGCAGTTCTTC. Residues: CASSYSGGSFYNEQFF.

The chain has TRBV6-6 and TRBJ2-5; 8 bases align to TRBD1. There are 16 residues in the CDR3. Unmatched junction bases numbered 6, after V lost 0 bases and J lost 3 bases. Germline loops: CDR1 MNHNY, CDR2 SVGAGI (reference sequence). The CDR3 DNA is TGTGCCAGCAGTTACTCGACCGGACAGGGAAAAGAGACCCAGTACTTC. Its translation is CASSYSTGQGKETQYF.

This clone was seen a few times. The V gene is TRBV4-2, the J gene TRBJ1-1; perhaps TRBD1 as D (5 bases). Per germline, CDR1 LGHNA and CDR2 YNFKEQ. V was trimmed by 5 bases and J by 1 base, leaving 14 bases between them. The CDR3 runs 15 residues. CDR3 nucleotides: TGTGCCAGCAGCTCTCACGGGACTTCGAACACTGAAGCTTTCTTT. It translates to CASSSHGTSNTEAFF.

This clone has only one observation. The chain is built from TRBV5-1 and TRBJ2-6; D is uncertain. From germline, CDR1 is SGHRS and CDR2 YFSETQ. The CDR3 consists of 14 residues. Trimming left V 6 bases short and J 2 bases short, with 9 bases between. CDR3 bases: TGCGCCAGCACCGACACAACTGGGGCCAACGTCCTGACTTTC. Amino acids: CASTDTTGANVLTF.

The genes are TRBV18 and TRBJ1-1; 8 bases agree with TRBD1. With 6 bases clipped from V and 3 bases from J, the junction kept 9 bases outside the gene matches. This CDR3 is built from 15 residues. The germline V gene has CDR1 KGHSH and CDR2 LQKENI. The CDR3 coding sequence is TGTGCCAGCTCGCCGAGACAGGGGAGGGACACTGAAGCTTTCTTT. Translated, it gives CASSPRQGRDTEAFF.

The chain recombines TRBV15 with TRBJ1-6; no clear D gene. This CDR3 has 16 residues. Looked up from germline, CDR1 is LNHNV and CDR2 is YYDKDF (reference sequence). Trimming took 0 bases from V and 10 from J, leaving 16 bases between them. The CDR3 DNA follows: TGTGCCACCAGCAGAGATCCGGACCTAGGGAGCTCACCCCTCCACTTT. It is translated as CATSRDPDLGSSPLHF.